Listed here are 28 T cell receptor beta chains from one sample, sequenced in a study of blood T cell repertoires in COVID-19. Produced via immunoSEQ multiplex PCR; TCRdb's table is partial and in-frame only. The sample records tens of thousands of clones, approximately 88% being singletons. The sequenced sample consisted of peripheral blood. Receptors originate from a human donor in a cohort sampled during active COVID-19.

To note about this clone: The junction departs from the called germline gene at one end, perhaps through a read error. In DNA, the CDR3 is TGTGCCAGCTCGCCACCTACAGAGGAGACCCAGTACTTC. Amino acid sequence: CASSPPTEETQYF. V gene TRBV18 combines with J gene TRBJ2-5, with unresolved D. CDR3 length equals 13 residues. The V gene's germline CDR1 is KGHSH and CDR2 LQKENI.

The rearrangement uses TRBV7-9 and TRBJ2-7, with 7 nucleotides matching TRBD1. Germline CDR1 SEHNR, CDR2 FQNEAQ (reference sequence). V lost 3 bases, J lost 2 bases, and 4 bases stayed unmatched. This CDR3 contains 14 residues. CDR3 protein: CASSLGRGTYEQYF. CDR3 nucleotide sequence: TGTGCCAGCAGCTTGGGCAGGGGGACCTACGAGCAGTACTTC.

V and J are TRBV6-2 or TRBV6-3 and TRBJ2-6; 7 bases fit TRBD1. CDR3 length: 15 residues. In germline, CDR1 is MNHEY, CDR2 SVGEGT. Trimming at V came to 5 bases and at J to 1 base, leaving 2 bases not matched to a gene. The CDR3 nucleotides are TGTGCCAGCAGTACGACAGGGTCTGGGGCCAACGTCCTGACTTTC. Its translation: CASSTTGSGANVLTF.

The V and J genes are TRBV7-9 and TRBJ2-3, with 9 nucleotides matching TRBD2. CDR1 and CDR2 from the germline V gene are SEHNR and FQNEAQ (reference sequence). Trimming removed 2 bases from V and 6 bases from J; junction bases left unmatched: 9. The CDR3 loop spans 16 amino acids. The CDR3: CASSLKGSGSFDTQYF. The CDR3 nucleotides read TGTGCCAGCAGCTTAAAGGGTAGCGGGAGCTTCGATACGCAGTATTTT.

The rearrangement joins TRBV19 to TRBJ2-6, with TRBD2 identical over 10 bases. V lost 4 bases, J lost 0 bases, and 0 bases stayed unmatched. The length of the CDR3 is 16 residues. Germline-derived CDR1 and CDR2 are LNHDA and SQIVND (reference sequence). Here the CDR3 reads CASSTSGSSGANVLTF. The CDR3 DNA is TGTGCCAGTAGTACTAGCGGGAGCTCTGGGGCCAACGTCCTGACTTTC.

This sequence joins TRBV7-9 and TRBJ1-4, with D tentatively TRBD1 (6 bases). The CDR3 extends over 14 amino acids. Germline V gene lookup returns CDR1 SEHNR and CDR2 FQNEAQ (reference sequence). The V end lost 1 base, the J end lost 8 bases, and 11 bases lay between the germline ends. CDR3 sequence: CASSLGTAMEKLFF. The CDR3 DNA follows: TGTGCCAGCAGCTTAGGGACAGCGATGGAAAAACTGTTTTTT.

The chain has TRBV7-9 and TRBJ2-5; D call uncertain. V shed 4 bases and J shed 2 bases, with 20 bases lying between them. In germline, CDR1 is SEHNR, CDR2 FQNEAQ (reference sequence). The CDR3 length is 17 residues. Here the CDR3 reads CASSSTFEGGVQETQYF. The CDR3 DNA reads as TGTGCCAGCAGCTCCACCTTCGAAGGCGGAGTACAAGAGACCCAGTACTTC.

V and J are TRBV9 and TRBJ2-1, with 9 bases lining up with TRBD1. Germline V gives CDR1 SGDLS, CDR2 YYNGEE. This CDR3 contains 13 residues. Trimming at V came to 3 bases and at J to 10 bases, leaving 5 bases not matched to a gene. In nucleotides, the CDR3 is TGTGCCAGCAGCGACCGGGACAGGGCGGAGCAGTTCTTC. Encoded protein: CASSDRDRAEQFF.

This sequence joins TRBV11-3 and TRBJ2-6, with 10 bases that match TRBD1. V dropped 4 bases and J dropped 2; count of bases not matched to a gene: 2. The germline gives CDR1 SGHNT, CDR2 YENEEA. This CDR3 contains 16 residues. CDR3 sequence: CASSSGTGAGANVLTF. DNA of the CDR3: TGTGCCAGCAGCTCCGGGACAGGGGCTGGGGCCAACGTCCTGACTTTC.

This chain links TRBV19 with TRBJ1-6; D may be TRBD1 (6 bases). V was cut by 3 bases and J by 6 bases, with 21 bases left in between. The CDR3 runs 18 residues. Germline V gene sequence: CDR1 LNHDA, CDR2 SQIVND (reference sequence). The CDR3, as DNA: TGTGCCAGTAGTATGTACTACGGGGGGCAAAGCGGTAATTCACCCCTCCACTTT. It codes for CASSMYYGGQSGNSPLHF.

The V gene is TRBV4-2, the J gene TRBJ2-7, with 9 positions matching TRBD2. This CDR3 is built from 15 residues. Germline V CDR1 and CDR2: LGHNA, YNFKEQ. Losses at the gene ends were 1 base for V and 1 base for J; bases not matched to a gene: 2. Here the CDR3 reads CASSQATSGSYEQYF. In DNA form, the CDR3 reads TGTGCCAGCAGCCAAGCGACTAGCGGTTCCTACGAGCAGTACTTC.

The rearrangement uses TRBV9 and TRBJ2-7; 7 nucleotides align to TRBD2. The germline gives CDR1 SGDLS, CDR2 YYNGEE. The ends lost 4 bases at V and 2 bases at J; junction bases unmatched: 6. CDR3 length equals 14 residues. In DNA, the CDR3 is TGTGCCAGCAGCCCCGGGACTACTCCCTACGAGCAGTACTTC. This encodes CASSPGTTPYEQYF.

This sequence joins TRBV21-1 and TRBJ2-7; the D segment call TRBD1 is taken from the table without a DNA check. TRBV21-1 is designated a pseudogene. CDR3 length equals 15 residues. DNA of the CDR3: TGTGCCAGCAGCAAAGGGACAGGGCGGACCTACGAGCAGTACTTC. It translates to CASSKGTGRTYEQYF.

In DNA form, the CDR3 reads TGTGCCAGCCCTGGCCTTGGGGGGGACTACGAGCAGTACTTC. As protein: CASPGLGGDYEQYF. J is TRBJ2-7 and V is TRBV2; 7 bases fit TRBD2. Per germline, CDR1 SNHLY and CDR2 FYNNEI. The CDR3 has 14 amino acids. Losses at the gene ends were 8 bases for V and 3 bases for J; bases not matched to a gene: 10.

V and J are TRBV6-5 and TRBJ2-5; the D gene is possibly TRBD1 (7 bases). Trimming took 4 bases from V and 5 from J, leaving 20 bases between them. The germline V gene has CDR1 MNHEY and CDR2 SVGAGI. The CDR3 sequence is 16 residues long. CDR3 loop: CASSFARDFRGETQYF. For the CDR3, the DNA is TGTGCCAGCAGTTTTGCCCGGGACTTCAGGGGGGAGACCCAGTACTTC.

This sequence joins TRBV6-5 and TRBJ2-7; 7 nucleotides agree with TRBD2. The CDR3 sequence is 16 residues long. The germline V gene encodes CDR1 MNHEY and CDR2 SVGAGI. The ends lost 0 bases at V and 4 bases at J; junction bases unmatched: 9. CDR3 loop: CASSYSTAGEGYEQYF. CDR3 bases: TGTGCCAGCAGTTACTCGACGGCGGGAGAGGGTTACGAGCAGTACTTC.

V usage is TRBV10-1 and J usage is TRBJ2-1, with 7 bases identical to TRBD2. Germline CDR1 is WNHNN and CDR2 is SYGVQD (reference sequence). CDR3 size: 19 residues. V lost 0 bases to trimming and J lost 7 bases; unmatched junction nucleotides: 18. In nucleotides, the CDR3 is TGCGCCAGCAGTGAGTCAAAGAGGAGTAGCGTCCCGGGAGGAAATGAGCAGTTCTTC. It encodes CASSESKRSSVPGGNEQFF.

The chain has TRBV19 and TRBJ2-7, with TRBD1 matching over 7 bases. The V gene's germline CDR1 is LNHDA and CDR2 SQIVND (reference sequence). The CDR3 loop spans 15 amino acids. After removal of 1 base from V and 4 bases from J, the junction contained 7 bases not matched to a gene. The CDR3 DNA reads as TGTGCCAGTAGTATAGGCGACAGGGCCTTATACGAGCAGTACTTC. This sequence encodes CASSIGDRALYEQYF.

This sequence joins TRBV4-1 and TRBJ1-5; D gene uncertain. V was cut by 2 bases and J by 0 bases, with 8 bases left in between. CDR1 is MGHRA, CDR2 YSYEKL, per germline. The CDR3 runs 15 residues. As DNA, the CDR3 is TGCGCCAGCAGCCAAACGGCGGATAGCAATCAGCCCCAGCATTTT. Translating gives CASSQTADSNQPQHF.

This chain joins TRBV4-2 and TRBJ2-1, with 10 bases that match TRBD2. The germline V gene has CDR1 LGHNA and CDR2 YNFKEQ. After removal of 0 bases from V and 6 bases from J, the junction contained 5 bases not matched to a gene. This CDR3 contains 16 residues. The CDR3 protein is CASSQDGTSASNEQFF. The CDR3 DNA follows: TGTGCCAGCAGCCAAGACGGGACTAGCGCGAGCAATGAGCAGTTCTTC.

The chain employs TRBV7-2 and TRBJ2-3; weak D call: TRBD1 (6 bases). Trimming shortened V by 5 bases and J by 5 bases, and 14 bases separated the two germline ends. This CDR3 has 14 residues. Germline lookup yields CDR1 SGHTA and CDR2 FQGNSA. CDR3 coding DNA: TGTGCCAGCAGCCAAAGAGGACAGATAGATACGCAGTATTTT. Amino acids: CASSQRGQIDTQYF. The full variable domain, rest sourced from reference TRBV7-2 and TRBJ2-3, is GAGVSQSPSNKVTEKGKDVELRCDPISGHTALYWYRQSLGQGLEFLIYFQGNSAPDKSGLPSDRFSAERTGGSVSTLTIQRTQQEDSAVYLCASSQRGQIDTQYFGPGTRLTVL.

The chain carries TRBV11-2 and TRBJ2-2, with unresolved D. Germline loops: CDR1 SGHAT, CDR2 FQNNGV. The CDR3 loop spans 16 amino acids. Trimming removed 3 bases at V and 2 bases at J, with 13 bases between. CDR3 in amino acids: CASSFGVTENTGELFF. Here the CDR3 DNA reads TGTGCCAGCAGCTTCGGTGTTACAGAAAACACCGGGGAGCTGTTTTTT.

The V and J genes are TRBV2 and TRBJ1-1; maybe TRBD1 (5 bases). Trimming took off 5 bases at V and 1 base at J, with 8 bases between the two ends. Germline V gene sequence: CDR1 SNHLY, CDR2 FYNNEI. The CDR3 covers 13 residues. In DNA, the CDR3 is TGTGCCAGCAGTCCAGGGCGGAACACTGAAGCTTTCTTT. Translation: CASSPGRNTEAFF.

This chain uses TRBV29-1 with TRBJ2-1; 7 nucleotides align to TRBD1. The trim removed 6 bases at V and 9 bases at J, leaving 17 bases unmatched. Germline CDR1 is SQVTM and CDR2 is ANQGSEA. This CDR3 has 15 amino acids. CDR3 coding DNA: TGCAGCGTAAACACAGGGGCCCCCTCGCCAGGTGAGCAGTTCTTC. Encoded protein: CSVNTGAPSPGEQFF.

This clone was detected once. The chain uses TRBV6-5 and TRBJ2-1; TRBD2 matches 7 bases. V lost 2 bases, J lost 9 bases, and 7 bases stayed unmatched. CDR3 length equals 14 residues. Per germline, CDR1 MNHEY and CDR2 SVGAGI. CDR3 DNA sequence: TGTGCCAGCAGTTACGGGGGGGGATTTTTTGAGCAGTTCTTC. Protein sequence: CASSYGGGFFEQFF.

The CDR3 DNA follows: TGTGCCAGCAGCTTAGAGGCGCTTGGACTAGCTTACAATGAGCAGTTCTTC. The encoded protein is CASSLEALGLAYNEQFF. J is TRBJ2-1 and V is TRBV7-8, with 8 bases identical to TRBD2. The CDR3 has 17 residues. Per the germline V gene, CDR1 is SGHVS and CDR2 is FQNEAQ. V was clipped by 1 base and J by 4 bases; unmatched bases: 9.

V is TRBV19 and J is TRBJ1-1, with TRBD1 matching 7 bases. The CDR3 is 13 residues long. With V trimmed by 3 bases and J by 5 bases, 3 bases remained unmatched. Germline lookup yields CDR1 LNHDA and CDR2 SQIVND (reference sequence). As DNA, the CDR3 is TGTGCCAGTAGTATGACAGGGCCGACTGAAGCTTTCTTT. This sequence encodes CASSMTGPTEAFF.

J is TRBJ2-3 and V is TRBV11-2, with 9 bases matching TRBD1. V dropped 0 bases and J dropped 2; count of bases not matched to a gene: 3. Germline V gives CDR1 SGHAT, CDR2 FQNNGV. The CDR3 extends over 16 amino acids. Written as DNA, the CDR3 is TGTGCCAGCAGCTTAGAGAGGACAGGGGTCACAGATACGCAGTATTTT. As protein: CASSLERTGVTDTQYF.